This T cell receptor beta chain is drawn from a study of cytomegalovirus exposure and HLA in healthy donors. Trimming removed 0 bases from V and 7 bases from J; junction bases left unmatched: 5. The CDR3 has 14 amino acids. Per germline, CDR1 KGHSH and CDR2 LQKENI. This clone has a handful of counts. PCR involved 60 Vbeta and 13 Jbeta primers. Sequencing used immunoSEQ multiplex PCR; TCRdb keeps in-frame clones, though not all of them. The sample shows around 75,000 clones, around 78% of them seen only once. This TCR came from a man aged 35-49 years in good health and CMV-seronegative. The rearrangement links TRBV18 to TRBJ1-1; 7 positions match TRBD1. The material sequenced was PBMCs. The CDR3 DNA sequence: TGTGCCAGCTCACCACCCGGGACAGATATTGAAGCTTTCTTT. As protein: CASSPPGTDIEAFF.